The clone carrying this T cell receptor beta chain came up once. CDR3 size: 16 residues. The V and J ends lost 3 bases and 2 bases respectively, with 13 bases between them. Germline CDR1 and CDR2: LNHDA and SQIVND (reference sequence). These data are taken from a study of blood T cell repertoires in COVID-19. Study at large: Both acute and convalescent COVID-19 samples were obtained from the United States, Italy and Spain. T cells, B-cell-depleted T cells, or PBMCs supplied cDNA or gDNA.

Study processing details: Scientists estimated how many nucleated cells there were by amplifying reference gene primers. Assay used: immunoSEQ multiplex PCR; TCRdb lists only in-frame clones, some missing. V and J calls and clone size are given by that table; D and trimming were obtained from the DNA. The sample has fewer than 250,000 clones, around 86% seen once. What was sequenced was peripheral blood. This clonotype was sampled from a man in his sixties with acute or convalescent COVID-19. The J gene is TRBJ2-2, the V gene TRBV19, with D maybe TRBD1 (6 bases). The chain's CDR3 is CASSIFWTDNTGELFF. In nucleotides, the CDR3 is TGTGCCAGTAGTATTTTTTGGACAGACAACACCGGGGAGCTGTTTTTT.